These T cell receptor beta chains were read from a single sample in a study of blood T cell repertoires in COVID-19. Profiling relied on immunoSEQ multiplex PCR, and the TCRdb table lists in-frame clones only, not all of them. The sample lists about 260,000 clones; about 85% were seen once. Sequences were obtained from peripheral blood. These TCRs come from a man in his sixties who had recovered from COVID-19. Both conserved end residues are part of each CDR3. D genes are given only for firm matches. The listing skips clone size in some rows; elsewhere it reads once, few, many or a size class.

J gene: TRBJ2-7
clone size: NA
D gene: TRBD1
V gene: TRBV24-1
CDR3 protein: CATSDSGQGISYEQYF
CDR3 DNA: TGTGCCACCAGTGATTCTGGACAGGGAATCTCCTACGAGCAGTACTTC

J gene: TRBJ2-1
clone size: NA
D gene: NA
V gene: TRBV10-1
CDR3 protein: CASSEVGSSYNEQFF
CDR3 DNA: TGCGCCAGCAGTGAGGTCGGGAGCTCCTACAATGAGCAGTTCTTC

J gene: TRBJ2-7
clone size: few
D gene: NA
V gene: TRBV4-1
CDR3 protein: CASSQVVSSYEQYF
CDR3 DNA: TGCGCCAGCAGCCAAGTTGTGAGCTCCTACGAGCAGTACTTC

J gene: TRBJ1-5
clone size: NA
D gene: TRBD1
V gene: TRBV2
CDR3 protein: CASSEAPTGTNQPQHF
CDR3 DNA: TGTGCCAGCAGTGAAGCGCCGACAGGGACCAATCAGCCCCAGCATTTT

J gene: TRBJ2-7
clone size: NA
D gene: NA
V gene: TRBV6-2/TRBV6-3
CDR3 protein: CASSYPQSEVYEQYF
CDR3 DNA: TGTGCCAGCAGTTATCCCCAGTCTGAGGTCTACGAGCAGTACTTC

J gene: TRBJ1-4
clone size: NA
D gene: TRBD1
V gene: TRBV7-2
CDR3 protein: CASSLGGSGGREKLFF
CDR3 DNA: TGTGCCAGCAGCTTAGGCGGATCAGGGGGTAGGGAAAAACTGTTTTTT

J gene: TRBJ2-7
clone size: NA
D gene: NA
V gene: TRBV7-9
CDR3 protein: CASSLTGISAEQYF
CDR3 DNA: TGTGCCAGCAGCTTAACGGGAATAAGTGCCGAGCAGTACTTC

J gene: TRBJ1-3
clone size: NA
D gene: TRBD1
V gene: TRBV5-4
CDR3 protein: CASSLGNGQGNTIYF
CDR3 DNA: TGTGCCAGCAGCTTGGGGAACGGACAGGGGAACACCATATATTTT

J gene: TRBJ2-1
clone size: NA
D gene: TRBD2
V gene: TRBV6-5
CDR3 protein: CASRASGGPYNEQFF
CDR3 DNA: TGTGCCAGCAGGGCCTCGGGGGGGCCATACAATGAGCAGTTCTTC

J gene: TRBJ1-4
clone size: few
D gene: TRBD1
V gene: TRBV12-3/TRBV12-4
CDR3 protein: CASSRDRGEKLFF
CDR3 DNA: TGTGCCAGCAGCCGGGACAGGGGCGAAAAACTGTTTTTT

J gene: TRBJ2-7
clone size: NA
D gene: TRBD2
V gene: TRBV7-8
CDR3 protein: CASSPRTSGAYEQYF
CDR3 DNA: TGTGCCAGCAGCCCCAGGACTAGCGGGGCCTACGAGCAGTACTTC

J gene: TRBJ2-7
clone size: NA
D gene: TRBD2
V gene: TRBV6-2/TRBV6-3
CDR3 protein: CASSHLPGLAGDLEQYF
CDR3 DNA: TGTGCCAGCAGCCACCTACCGGGACTAGCGGGGGATCTCGAGCAGTACTTC

J gene: TRBJ1-5
clone size: NA
D gene: NA
V gene: TRBV7-9
CDR3 protein: CASSLEAGLGETQHF
CDR3 DNA: TGTGCCAGCAGCTTAGAGGCGGGGTTGGGTGAGACCCAGCATTTT

J gene: TRBJ2-1
clone size: NA
D gene: TRBD2
V gene: TRBV19
CDR3 protein: CASSLGLAGVNEQFF
CDR3 DNA: TGTGCCAGTAGTTTGGGACTAGCGGGGGTAAATGAGCAGTTCTTC

J gene: TRBJ2-4
clone size: NA
D gene: NA
V gene: TRBV5-1
CDR3 protein: CASSTTQAKNIQYF
CDR3 DNA: TGCGCCAGCAGCACGACACAAGCCAAAAACATTCAGTACTTC

J gene: TRBJ1-3
clone size: once
D gene: NA
V gene: TRBV19
CDR3 protein: CASSIPRESIYF
CDR3 DNA: TGTGCCAGTAGTATACCCAGGGAATCCATATATTTT

J gene: TRBJ1-1
clone size: once
D gene: NA
V gene: TRBV4-2
CDR3 protein: CASSQGRANTEAFF
CDR3 DNA: TGTGCCAGCAGCCAAGGGCGGGCGAACACTGAAGCTTTCTTT

J gene: TRBJ2-3
clone size: NA
D gene: TRBD2
V gene: TRBV30
CDR3 protein: CAWKTSGITDTQYF
CDR3 DNA: TGTGCCTGGAAGACTAGCGGGATAACAGATACGCAGTATTTT

J gene: TRBJ1-4
clone size: NA
D gene: TRBD1
V gene: TRBV3-1/TRBV3-2
CDR3 protein: CASSVTGGGNEKLFF
CDR3 DNA: TGTGCCAGCAGCGTTACAGGGGGGGGAAATGAAAAACTGTTTTTT

J gene: TRBJ1-4
clone size: NA
D gene: NA
V gene: TRBV6-1
CDR3 protein: CASSDPPSANEKLFF
CDR3 DNA: TGTGCCAGCAGTGACCCCCCATCAGCTAATGAAAAACTGTTTTTT

J gene: TRBJ1-1
clone size: NA
D gene: NA
V gene: TRBV7-9
CDR3 protein: CASNAGLNTEAFF
CDR3 DNA: TGTGCCAGCAACGCGGGCCTGAACACTGAAGCTTTCTTT

J gene: TRBJ1-3
clone size: NA
D gene: TRBD1
V gene: TRBV5-6
CDR3 protein: CASSTTGVSGNTIYF
CDR3 DNA: TGTGCCAGCAGCACCACAGGGGTCTCTGGAAACACCATATATTTT

J gene: TRBJ1-5
clone size: few
D gene: TRBD1
V gene: TRBV18
CDR3 protein: CASTEQGTSNQPQHF
CDR3 DNA: TGTGCCAGCACGGAACAGGGGACTAGCAATCAGCCCCAGCATTTT

J gene: TRBJ2-7
clone size: NA
D gene: NA
V gene: TRBV7-8
CDR3 protein: CASSLGGRDEQYF
CDR3 DNA: TGTGCCAGCAGCTTAGGAGGTCGGGACGAGCAGTACTTC

J gene: TRBJ1-1
clone size: NA
D gene: NA
V gene: TRBV19
CDR3 protein: CASNRFGPSDTEAFF
CDR3 DNA: TGTGCCAGTAATCGATTTGGCCCGTCAGACACTGAAGCTTTCTTT

J gene: TRBJ2-3
clone size: NA
D gene: NA
V gene: TRBV4-2
CDR3 protein: CASSKGDTTDTQYF
CDR3 DNA: TGTGCCAGCAGCAAAGGGGACACCACAGATACGCAGTATTTT

J gene: TRBJ2-5
clone size: NA
D gene: TRBD1
V gene: TRBV7-2
CDR3 protein: CASSTEGQHQETQYF
CDR3 DNA: TGTGCCAGCAGCACAGAGGGACAGCACCAAGAGACCCAGTACTTC

J gene: TRBJ1-1
clone size: NA
D gene: TRBD1
V gene: TRBV4-2
CDR3 protein: CASSATGGLNTEAFF
CDR3 DNA: TGTGCCAGCAGTGCGACAGGGGGGTTGAACACTGAAGCTTTCTTT

J gene: TRBJ2-1
clone size: NA
D gene: NA
V gene: TRBV9
CDR3 protein: CASGGEQFF
CDR3 DNA: TGTGCCAGCGGAGGTGAGCAGTTCTTC

J gene: TRBJ1-5
clone size: NA
D gene: NA
V gene: TRBV6-5
CDR3 protein: CATQRSSNQPQHF
CDR3 DNA: TGTGCCACCCAGAGGTCTAGCAATCAGCCCCAGCATTTT

J gene: TRBJ1-2
clone size: once
D gene: NA
V gene: TRBV3-1/TRBV3-2
CDR3 protein: CASSQSGDYTF
CDR3 DNA: TGTGCCAGCAGCCAAAGCGGGGACTACACCTTC

J gene: TRBJ2-2
clone size: NA
D gene: TRBD2
V gene: TRBV11-2
CDR3 protein: CASTSGKNTGELFF
CDR3 DNA: TGTGCCAGCACTAGCGGGAAGAACACCGGGGAGCTGTTTTTT

J gene: TRBJ2-2
clone size: NA
D gene: NA
V gene: TRBV6-5
CDR3 protein: CASTRGTGELFF
CDR3 DNA: TGTGCCAGCACTCGGGGCACCGGGGAGCTGTTTTTT

J gene: TRBJ2-5
clone size: NA
D gene: NA
V gene: TRBV6-6
CDR3 protein: CASSYLAGRETQYF
CDR3 DNA: TGTGCCAGCAGTTACCTGGCAGGGCGAGAGACCCAGTACTTC

J gene: TRBJ1-4
clone size: NA
D gene: TRBD1
V gene: TRBV18
CDR3 protein: CASSRGQEEKLFF
CDR3 DNA: TGTGCCAGCTCACGGGGACAGGAGGAAAAACTGTTTTTT

J gene: TRBJ2-5
clone size: NA
D gene: TRBD1
V gene: TRBV6-6
CDR3 protein: CASSSHRTGKVLNQETQYF
CDR3 DNA: TGTGCCAGCAGCTCTCATAGGACAGGGAAGGTTTTGAACCAAGAGACCCAGTACTTC

J gene: TRBJ1-5
clone size: NA
D gene: TRBD1
V gene: TRBV9
CDR3 protein: CASSETGDYQPQHF
CDR3 DNA: TGTGCCAGCAGCGAGACAGGGGACTATCAGCCCCAGCATTTT

J gene: TRBJ1-4
clone size: NA
D gene: NA
V gene: TRBV6-6
CDR3 protein: CASTGTNEKLFF
CDR3 DNA: TGTGCCAGCACGGGGACTAATGAAAAACTGTTTTTT

J gene: TRBJ1-6
clone size: once
D gene: TRBD1
V gene: TRBV5-6
CDR3 protein: CASSEVGTGIYNSPLHF
CDR3 DNA: TGTGCCAGCAGCGAGGTTGGGACAGGGATCTATAATTCACCCCTCCACTTT

J gene: TRBJ2-7
clone size: NA
D gene: NA
V gene: TRBV5-4
CDR3 protein: CASSATEYEQYF
CDR3 DNA: TGTGCCAGCAGCGCGACAGAATACGAGCAGTACTTC

J gene: TRBJ2-2
clone size: NA
D gene: TRBD2
V gene: TRBV10-2
CDR3 protein: CASSGLAGGGNTGELFF
CDR3 DNA: TGCGCCAGCAGTGGCTTAGCGGGGGGCGGAAACACCGGGGAGCTGTTTTTT

J gene: TRBJ2-3
clone size: NA
D gene: NA
V gene: TRBV19
CDR3 protein: CASSIRLGTDTQYF
CDR3 DNA: TGTGCCAGTAGTATAAGACTAGGCACAGATACGCAGTATTTT

J gene: TRBJ1-5
clone size: NA
D gene: NA
V gene: TRBV4-1
CDR3 protein: CASSQDGGASNQPQHF
CDR3 DNA: TGCGCCAGCAGCCAAGATGGAGGGGCGAGCAATCAGCCCCAGCATTTT

J gene: TRBJ2-7
clone size: NA
D gene: TRBD2
V gene: TRBV7-2
CDR3 protein: CASSSGLAGGGEQYF
CDR3 DNA: TGTGCCAGCAGCTCCGGACTAGCGGGGGGAGGCGAGCAGTACTTC

J gene: TRBJ2-7
clone size: NA
D gene: NA
V gene: TRBV13
CDR3 protein: CASSLFGARYEQYF
CDR3 DNA: TGTGCCAGCAGCTTATTTGGAGCACGCTACGAGCAGTACTTC

J gene: TRBJ2-1
clone size: NA
D gene: NA
V gene: TRBV5-5
CDR3 protein: CASSPRGTSYNEQFF
CDR3 DNA: TGTGCCAGCAGCCCTCGGGGGACCTCCTACAATGAGCAGTTCTTC

J gene: TRBJ1-2
clone size: once
D gene: NA
V gene: TRBV30
CDR3 protein: CAWQGNYGYTF
CDR3 DNA: TGTGCCTGGCAGGGTAACTATGGCTACACCTTC

J gene: TRBJ2-3
clone size: few
D gene: TRBD2
V gene: TRBV9
CDR3 protein: CASGKRGIGDTQYF
CDR3 DNA: TGTGCCAGCGGCAAGCGGGGAATTGGAGATACGCAGTATTTT

J gene: TRBJ2-2
clone size: NA
D gene: NA
V gene: TRBV29-1
CDR3 protein: CSVVPVSGELFF
CDR3 DNA: TGCAGCGTTGTACCAGTATCCGGGGAGCTGTTTTTT

J gene: TRBJ1-1
clone size: NA
D gene: NA
V gene: TRBV15
CDR3 protein: CATSNREVAFF
CDR3 DNA: TGTGCCACCAGCAACCGGGAGGTAGCTTTCTTT

J gene: TRBJ1-4
clone size: NA
D gene: NA
V gene: TRBV9
CDR3 protein: CASSVADRANEKLFF
CDR3 DNA: TGTGCCAGCAGCGTGGCGGACAGAGCTAATGAAAAACTGTTTTTT

J gene: TRBJ2-2
clone size: NA
D gene: NA
V gene: TRBV7-3
CDR3 protein: CASSPSRKAGELFF
CDR3 DNA: TGTGCCAGCAGCCCAAGCCGTAAAGCCGGGGAGCTGTTTTTT

J gene: TRBJ2-1
clone size: NA
D gene: TRBD2
V gene: TRBV11-2
CDR3 protein: CASSPRTSGGAHEQFF
CDR3 DNA: TGTGCCAGCAGCCCTCGGACTAGCGGGGGGGCGCATGAGCAGTTCTTC

J gene: TRBJ1-1
clone size: NA
D gene: NA
V gene: TRBV6-5
CDR3 protein: CATWDKGNTEAFF
CDR3 DNA: TGTGCCACTTGGGACAAGGGGAACACTGAAGCTTTCTTT

J gene: TRBJ1-4
clone size: NA
D gene: NA
V gene: TRBV6-5
CDR3 protein: CASSYSGFREKLFF
CDR3 DNA: TGTGCCAGCAGTTATAGCGGGTTTAGGGAAAAACTGTTTTTT

J gene: TRBJ2-3
clone size: NA
D gene: TRBD2
V gene: TRBV5-4
CDR3 protein: CASSRTSGGSTDTQYF
CDR3 DNA: TGTGCCAGCAGCCGGACTAGCGGGGGAAGCACAGATACGCAGTATTTT

J gene: TRBJ1-2
clone size: few
D gene: NA
V gene: TRBV10-1
CDR3 protein: CASSEGGKGYTF
CDR3 DNA: TGCGCCAGCAGTGAGGGGGGGAAGGGCTACACCTTC

J gene: TRBJ2-1
clone size: NA
D gene: NA
V gene: TRBV19
CDR3 protein: CASSMTRGDEQFF
CDR3 DNA: TGTGCCAGTAGTATGACCAGGGGTGATGAGCAGTTCTTC

J gene: TRBJ1-2
clone size: few
D gene: TRBD1
V gene: TRBV9
CDR3 protein: CASSPGTAFLGGYTF
CDR3 DNA: TGTGCCAGCAGCCCGGGGACAGCCTTCTTGGGTGGCTACACCTTC